The 18 T cell receptor beta chains presented below share a single source sample, sequenced in a study of brain T cells in children with intractable seizures. Noted time point: blood from clinic visit 5 months post-surgery; TSC patient then seizure free. Produced via immunoSEQ multiplex PCR; TCRdb's table is partial and in-frame only. The sample lists a few hundred thousand clones, over 90% seen once, with about 6% in the top ten. Sequencing used peripheral blood, obtained 4 to 5 months after surgery. These receptors came from a boy under three years old with tuberous sclerosis and intractable seizures.

V and J are TRBV6-5 and TRBJ1-2; D is uncertain. Germline CDR1 is MNHEY and CDR2 is SVGAGI. Trimming removed 8 bases at V and 0 bases at J, with 10 bases between. The CDR3 loop spans 13 amino acids. Here the CDR3 DNA reads TGTGCCAGCTTTACAGAAGCTAACTATGGCTACACCTTC. It specifies CASFTEANYGYTF.

V gene TRBV5-1 combines with J gene TRBJ2-7; D not certain. Per germline, CDR1 SGHRS and CDR2 YFSETQ. The CDR3 has 14 residues. The V and J ends lost 0 bases and 3 bases respectively, with 10 bases between them. CDR3 amino acids: CASSLEVLNYEQYF. The DNA for the CDR3 is TGCGCCAGCAGCTTGGAGGTTCTCAACTACGAGCAGTACTTC.

The chain uses TRBV7-6 and TRBJ1-5; D ambiguous. This CDR3 contains 13 residues. The germline V gene has CDR1 SGHVS and CDR2 FNYEAQ. The V and J ends lost 1 base and 5 bases respectively, with 6 bases between them. The CDR3 nucleotides read TGTGCCAGCAGCTTAGGAATGGATCAGCCCCAGCATTTT. Protein sequence: CASSLGMDQPQHF.

The J gene is TRBJ2-7, the V gene TRBV5-8; D may match TRBD1 or TRBD2 (5 bases each). The germline CDR1 and CDR2 sequences are SGHTS and YDEGEE. Between the trimmed V and J ends, which lost 5 bases and 5 bases, there was a span of 11 bases. The CDR3 spans 12 residues. CDR3 residues: CASSQGVDEQYF. The CDR3 region has the DNA TGTGCCAGCAGTCAGGGAGTCGACGAGCAGTACTTC.

The V call is TRBV3-1 (or the pseudogene TRBV3-2), the J call TRBJ2-3; D possibly corresponds to TRBD2 (6 bases). The V gene lost 7 bases and the J gene lost 0 bases, with 17 bases spanning the gap. The CDR3 sequence is 16 residues long. Germline V gives CDR1 LGHDT, CDR2 YNNKEL (reference sequence). CDR3: CASNHLVAGSTDTQYF. CDR3 in DNA: TGTGCCAGCAACCACTTGGTCGCGGGGAGCACAGATACGCAGTATTTT.

The chain carries TRBV6-5 and TRBJ1-1, with D perhaps TRBD1 (5 bases). Trimming removed 4 bases from V and 3 bases from J, with 12 bases in between. This CDR3 is 14 amino acids long. Germline CDR1 is MNHEY and CDR2 is SVGAGI. The chain's CDR3 is CASSSLRGYTEAFF. CDR3 bases: TGTGCCAGCAGTTCCCTCCGGGGGTACACTGAAGCTTTCTTT.

The CDR3 coding sequence is TGTGCCAGTAGTATCCCCCCCGGGACTAGCGGGAGACTGGCGGGCAATGAGCAGTTCTTC. Its protein is CASSIPPGTSGRLAGNEQFF. This chain connects TRBV19 to TRBJ2-1, with 14 bases fitting TRBD2. The length of the CDR3 is 20 residues. V gave up 3 bases and J gave up 6 bases; unmatched junction bases: 16. Germline assignment: CDR1 LNHDA and CDR2 SQIVND (reference sequence).

This chain connects TRBV7-9 to TRBJ1-1, with unresolved D. Trimming left V 1 base short and J 4 bases short, with 10 bases between. The CDR3 is made up of 14 amino acids. Germline V gene lookup returns CDR1 SEHNR and CDR2 FQNEAQ (reference sequence). DNA of the CDR3: TGTGCCAGCAGCTTAGGACTGGCCGGCACTGAAGCTTTCTTT. Protein product: CASSLGLAGTEAFF. The whole variable domain, remainder taken from reference TRBV7-9 and TRBJ1-1, is DTGVSQNPRHKITKRGQNVTFRCDPISEHNRLYWYRQTLGQGPEFLTYFQNEAQLEKSRLLSDRFSAERPKGSFSTLEIQRTEQGDSAMYLCASSLGLAGTEAFFGQGTRLTVV.

The chain employs TRBV30 and TRBJ1-2; D is unclear. This CDR3 is built from 14 residues. Deletions cut 0 bases from V and 0 bases from J, with 8 bases between. CDR1 is GTSNPN and CDR2 is SVGIG in the germline V gene (reference sequence). CDR3 sequence reads: CAWSVGGTNYGYTF. The CDR3 DNA reads TGTGCCTGGAGTGTAGGTGGGACTAACTATGGCTACACCTTC. The full variable domain, its missing parts supplied by reference TRBV30 and TRBJ1-2, is SQTIHQWPATLVQPVGSPLSLECTVEGTSNPNLYWYRQAAGRGLQLLFYSVGIGQISSEVPQNLSASRPQDRQFILSSKKLLLSDSGFYLCAWSVGGTNYGYTFGSGTRLTVV.

The V gene is TRBV7-3, the J gene TRBJ2-3; 10 bases are shared with TRBD2. The V and J ends lost 5 bases and 4 bases, in that order; junction bases with no gene match: 9. Germline V CDR1 and CDR2: SGHTA, FQGTGA. The CDR3 runs 16 residues. As DNA, the CDR3 is TGTGCCAGCAGCCAATACAGCGGGAGGGCTCCAGATACGCAGTATTTT. Protein: CASSQYSGRAPDTQYF.

V and J are TRBV7-9 and TRBJ1-2, with 8 bases fitting TRBD1. Germline loops: CDR1 SEHNR, CDR2 FQNEAQ (reference sequence). This CDR3 is 19 amino acids long. V lost 3 bases, J lost 3 bases, and 18 bases stayed unmatched. The CDR3 DNA reads TGTGCCAGCAGCTTGCCCAGGACAGGGCCGGATCCGACGCACTATGGCTACACCTTC. Its protein product is CASSLPRTGPDPTHYGYTF. The complete variable domain, with remaining parts taken from reference TRBV7-9 and TRBJ1-2, reads DTGVSQNPRHKITKRGQNVTFRCDPISEHNRLYWYRQTLGQGPEFLTYFQNEAQLEKSRLLSDRFSAERPKGSFSTLEIQRTEQGDSAMYLCASSLPRTGPDPTHYGYTFGSGTRLTVV.

This chain uses TRBV6-1 with TRBJ2-1; 8 nucleotides line up with TRBD2. The CDR3 length is 15 residues. Per the germline V gene, CDR1 is MNHNS and CDR2 is SASEGT. V lost 1 base to trimming and J lost 3 bases; unmatched junction nucleotides: 2. The CDR3 here is CASSEETSGYNEQFF. As DNA, the CDR3 is TGTGCCAGCAGTGAAGAAACTAGCGGCTACAATGAGCAGTTCTTC.

The genes are TRBV19 and TRBJ2-7; D is uncertain. The CDR3 contains 16 residues. The germline gives CDR1 LNHDA, CDR2 SQIVND (reference sequence). V lost 7 bases and J lost 1, with 20 bases in between. CDR3 residues: CASIKFGAISSYEQYF. DNA for the CDR3: TGTGCCAGTATTAAATTCGGCGCTATATCATCCTACGAGCAGTACTTC.

This chain links TRBV21-1 with TRBJ2-1; the listed D gene, TRBD1, was not tested against the DNA. TRBV21-1 is labeled a pseudogene. There are 16 residues in the CDR3. The CDR3 spells CASSKTSTGGYNEQFF. In DNA form, the CDR3 reads TGTGCCAGCAGCAAAACTAGTACAGGGGGCTACAATGAGCAGTTCTTC.

This chain uses TRBV5-6 with TRBJ1-6; D remains unclear. The CDR3 contains 12 residues. V was shortened by 4 bases and J by 10 bases, with 9 bases between the two germline ends. Looked up from germline, CDR1 is SGHDT and CDR2 is YYEEEE. CDR3 DNA: TGTGCCAGCAGCCCCGGTTTCTCACCCCTCCACTTT. Its protein is CASSPGFSPLHF.

J is TRBJ2-6 and V is TRBV4-2; D uncertain. Between the trimmed V and J ends, which lost 1 base and 4 bases, there was a span of 17 bases. Germline loops: CDR1 LGHNA, CDR2 YNFKEQ. The CDR3 is 18 amino acids. The CDR3 sequence is CASSQVSLYKSGANVLTF. Written as DNA, the CDR3 is TGTGCCAGCAGCCAAGTGTCCCTATATAAGAGCGGGGCCAACGTCCTGACTTTC.

V and J are TRBV11-2 and TRBJ1-1; tentative D call: TRBD1 (5 bases). V dropped 4 bases and J dropped 0 bases, with 6 bases sitting between them. The CDR3 covers 13 residues. Looked up from germline, CDR1 is SGHAT and CDR2 is FQNNGV. The CDR3 is CASSSTVNTEAFF. CDR3 nucleotide sequence: TGTGCCAGCAGCTCGACAGTGAACACTGAAGCTTTCTTT.

The chain joins TRBV28 to TRBJ2-1; possibly TRBD1 or TRBD2 for D (6 bases each). CDR1 is MDHEN and CDR2 is SYDVKM in the germline V gene. V lost 5 bases and J 5 bases, leaving 16 bases between the germline ends. The length of the CDR3 is 15 residues. The CDR3 region has the DNA TGTGCCAGCAGTAATAGGGGGGCGCGGAACAATGAGCAGTTCTTC. Protein product: CASSNRGARNNEQFF.